The 20 T cell receptor beta chains presented below share a single source sample, sequenced in a study of T cell changes during pregnancy in multiple sclerosis. Only in-frame clones appear in the TCRdb table, and some are missing; sequencing was by immunoSEQ multiplex PCR. The sample carries about 40,000 clones, roughly nine tenths recorded once. Sequenced material: peripheral blood, taken before pregnancy. These receptors were taken from a female donor with multiple sclerosis, enrolled in a pregnancy study.

The gene calls are TRBV18 and TRBJ1-5; D might be TRBD1 (5 bases). Germline-derived CDR1 and CDR2 are KGHSH and LQKENI. Trimming pared 0 bases from V and 6 bases from J, leaving 9 bases between. This CDR3 comprises 14 residues. The CDR3 reads CASSPPGGGQPQHF. CDR3 DNA sequence: TGTGCCAGCTCACCACCGGGGGGAGGTCAGCCCCAGCATTTT. The full variable domain, in which reference TRBV18 and TRBJ1-5 provide the parts outside the CDR3, is NAGVMQNPRHLVRRRGQEARLRCSPMKGHSHVYWYRQLPEEGLKFMVYLQKENIIDESGMPKERFSAEFPKEGPSILRIQQVVRGDSAAYFCASSPPGGGQPQHFGDGTRLSIL.

The V and J genes are TRBV19 and TRBJ1-2, with D possibly being TRBD1 (6 bases). The CDR3 runs to 14 residues. V was trimmed by 5 bases and J by 4 bases, leaving 14 bases between them. Germline V CDR1 and CDR2: LNHDA, SQIVND (reference sequence). In nucleotides, the CDR3 is TGTGCCAGTAGTCCTACAGGGATTTTCTATGGCTACACCTTC. Amino acid sequence: CASSPTGIFYGYTF.

The genes are TRBV4-2 and TRBJ2-2, with 9 bases matching TRBD2. Trimming at V came to 6 bases and at J to 6 bases, leaving 8 bases not matched to a gene. The CDR3 is 15 residues long. Germline-derived CDR1 and CDR2 are LGHNA and YNFKEQ. The CDR3 region has the DNA TGTGCCAGCAGTCAGGGACTAGCACGAGCCGGGGAGCTGTTTTTT. Its translation is CASSQGLARAGELFF.

This chain connects TRBV5-1 to TRBJ2-7, with 9 nucleotides matching TRBD1. V shed 4 bases, J shed 7 bases, and the junction held 6 bases outside the gene matches. This CDR3 contains 13 residues. From germline, CDR1 is SGHRS and CDR2 YFSETQ. The CDR3 loop is CASSTNRGREQYF. CDR3 DNA: TGCGCCAGCAGCACAAACAGGGGGCGAGAGCAGTACTTC.

The CDR3 spells CASSLTGGENIQYF. The CDR3 nucleotides are TGTGCCAGCAGCTTGACAGGGGGAGAAAACATTCAGTACTTC. The chain uses TRBV5-4 and TRBJ2-4, with TRBD1 identical over 8 bases. Trimming at V came to 1 base and at J to 5 bases, leaving 2 bases not matched to a gene. Looked up from germline, CDR1 is SGHNT and CDR2 is YYREEE (reference sequence). The CDR3 contains 14 residues.

This clone is a singleton in its sample. The V call is TRBV30, the J call TRBJ2-6, with D perhaps matching TRBD2 (6 bases). The germline V gene has CDR1 GTSNPN and CDR2 SVGIG (reference sequence). The CDR3 contains 16 residues. V dropped 4 bases and J dropped 4 bases, with 17 bases sitting between them. The CDR3 coding sequence is TGTGCCTGGATAGGGAGGCGGGCTGCCGGGGCCAACGTCCTGACTTTC. Translating it yields CAWIGRRAAGANVLTF.

The genes are TRBV10-3 and TRBJ2-1; 13 positions agree with TRBD2. Unmatched junction bases numbered 1, after V lost 5 bases and J lost 0 bases. Germline-derived CDR1 and CDR2 are ENHRY and SYGVKD. The CDR3 sequence is 16 residues long. The CDR3: CAISWTSGSSYNEQFF. CDR3 sequence (DNA): TGTGCCATCAGTTGGACTAGCGGGAGCTCCTACAATGAGCAGTTCTTC.

The chain links TRBV6-5 to TRBJ1-1; 7 bases line up with TRBD1. Germline-derived CDR1 and CDR2 are MNHEY and SVGAGI. This CDR3 spans 14 amino acids. V lost 0 bases to trimming and J lost 4 bases; unmatched junction nucleotides: 2. The CDR3 region is CASSYSSGGTEAFF. As DNA, the CDR3 is TGTGCCAGCAGTTACTCTTCAGGGGGCACTGAAGCTTTCTTT.

This clone occurred once. The chain couples TRBV7-8 to TRBJ1-2; 9 bases map to TRBD1. V gave up 1 base and J gave up 2 bases; unmatched junction bases: 2. There are 15 residues in the CDR3. Germline V CDR1 and CDR2: SGHVS, FQNEAQ. The CDR3 nucleotides are TGTGCCAGCAGCTTAGTGGGACAGGGAAACTATGGCTACACCTTC. This encodes CASSLVGQGNYGYTF.

This chain uses TRBV28 with TRBJ2-7, with unresolved D. This CDR3 contains 16 residues. V dropped 4 bases and J dropped 3 bases, with 19 bases sitting between them. Germline-derived CDR1 and CDR2 are MDHEN and SYDVKM. The chain's CDR3 is CASSSLLAGSGYEQYF. The CDR3 nucleotides read TGTGCCAGCAGTTCCCTCCTGGCCGGGTCGGGCTACGAGCAGTACTTC.

The gene calls are TRBV5-4 and TRBJ2-3; 7 positions agree with TRBD2. With V trimmed by 5 bases and J by 1 base, 4 bases remained unmatched. The germline gives CDR1 SGHNT, CDR2 YYREEE (reference sequence). This CDR3 has 14 amino acids. CDR3 loop: CASSRGLGTDTQYF. Written as DNA, the CDR3 is TGTGCCAGCAGTCGTGGACTAGGCACAGATACGCAGTATTTT.

This chain connects TRBV27 to TRBJ2-1; 14 nucleotides line up with TRBD2. CDR3 size: 17 residues. Germline CDR1 is MNHEY and CDR2 is SMNVEV (reference sequence). The junction had 10 bases not matched to a gene; V was cut back by 5 bases and J by 7 bases. CDR3 sequence: CASSLRGTSGSSNEQFF. The CDR3 nucleotides are TGTGCCAGCAGTCTACGGGGGACTAGCGGGAGTTCTAATGAGCAGTTCTTC.

The rearrangement joins TRBV30 to TRBJ2-1, with D tentatively TRBD2 (5 bases). The CDR3 loop spans 14 amino acids. Germline assignment: CDR1 GTSNPN and CDR2 SVGIG (reference sequence). The CDR3 DNA follows: TGTGCAAAAGGGCAGGACTCTCCCTACAATGAGCAGTTCTTC. It specifies CAKGQDSPYNEQFF.

V is TRBV6-1 and J is TRBJ2-7; D gene uncertain. The CDR3 runs 12 residues. CDR1 is MNHNS, CDR2 SASEGT, per germline. V was shortened by 1 base and J by 7 bases, with 8 bases between the two germline ends. The CDR3 region is CASSEGGSEQYF. Here the CDR3 DNA reads TGTGCCAGCAGTGAAGGAGGATCGGAGCAGTACTTC.

The chain employs TRBV28 and TRBJ2-7; D may be TRBD1 (6 bases). This CDR3 has 13 amino acids. Germline V gene data show CDR1 as MDHEN and CDR2 as SYDVKM. V was clipped by 8 bases and J by 3 bases, with 14 bases between them. The CDR3 nucleotides are TGTGCCAGCTTTTCAGGGGCAAACTACGAGCAGTACTTC. Amino acid sequence: CASFSGANYEQYF.

The rearrangement links TRBV7-9 to TRBJ2-5; D is possibly TRBD2 (6 bases). This CDR3 is 18 amino acids long. The germline gives CDR1 SEHNR, CDR2 FQNEAQ (reference sequence). V lost 1 base and J 0 bases, leaving 18 bases between the germline ends. In nucleotides, the CDR3 is TGTGCCAGCAGCTTAGGTGAAAGCGGGCGTGGCTACCAAGAGACCCAGTACTTC. This translates into CASSLGESGRGYQETQYF.

This clone showed up just once. The chain employs TRBV6-4 and TRBJ1-2; D remains unclear. V lost 0 bases, J lost 7 bases, and 9 bases lay in between. This CDR3 is 13 amino acids long. The germline CDR1 and CDR2 sequences are MRHNA and SNTAGT. CDR3 sequence (DNA): TGTGCCAGCAGTGACTCGACAATAGGTGGCTACACCTTC. It yields the protein CASSDSTIGGYTF.

This clone was detected once. The V and J genes are TRBV28 and TRBJ2-7, with D possibly matching TRBD1 (5 bases). The CDR3 length is 14 residues. CDR1 MDHEN and CDR2 SYDVKM come from the germline V gene. V dropped 7 bases and J dropped 5 bases, with 18 bases sitting between them. The DNA for the CDR3 is TGTGCCAGCACCTTGTCGGACACTCGCAACGAGCAGTACTTC. Residues: CASTLSDTRNEQYF. Combining the CDR3 with reference TRBV28 and TRBJ2-7 gives the whole variable domain DVKVTQSSRYLVKRTGEKVFLECVQDMDHENMFWYRQDPGLGLRLIYFSYDVKMKEKGDIPEGYSVSREKKERFSLILESASTNQTSMYLCASTLSDTRNEQYFGPGTRLTVT.

This chain links TRBV6-6 with TRBJ1-1; D is ambiguous. The germline gives CDR1 MNHNY, CDR2 SVGAGI (reference sequence). Trimming cost V 6 bases and J 0 bases, with 8 bases left between them. The CDR3 extends over 13 amino acids. CDR3 DNA: TGTGCCAGCAGACCGGTTCTGAACACTGAAGCTTTCTTT. The encoded protein is CASRPVLNTEAFF.

Regarding this clone: Its ends do not fully match the called genes, so a read error is possible. The gene calls are TRBV2 and TRBJ1-3; TRBD1 agrees at 8 bases. The CDR3 is 11 residues long. Germline V CDR1 and CDR2: SNHLY, FYNNEI. Written as DNA, the CDR3 is TGTGCCAGGAGAGACAGGGGCACCATTTTTTTT. Its translation is CARRDRGTIFF.